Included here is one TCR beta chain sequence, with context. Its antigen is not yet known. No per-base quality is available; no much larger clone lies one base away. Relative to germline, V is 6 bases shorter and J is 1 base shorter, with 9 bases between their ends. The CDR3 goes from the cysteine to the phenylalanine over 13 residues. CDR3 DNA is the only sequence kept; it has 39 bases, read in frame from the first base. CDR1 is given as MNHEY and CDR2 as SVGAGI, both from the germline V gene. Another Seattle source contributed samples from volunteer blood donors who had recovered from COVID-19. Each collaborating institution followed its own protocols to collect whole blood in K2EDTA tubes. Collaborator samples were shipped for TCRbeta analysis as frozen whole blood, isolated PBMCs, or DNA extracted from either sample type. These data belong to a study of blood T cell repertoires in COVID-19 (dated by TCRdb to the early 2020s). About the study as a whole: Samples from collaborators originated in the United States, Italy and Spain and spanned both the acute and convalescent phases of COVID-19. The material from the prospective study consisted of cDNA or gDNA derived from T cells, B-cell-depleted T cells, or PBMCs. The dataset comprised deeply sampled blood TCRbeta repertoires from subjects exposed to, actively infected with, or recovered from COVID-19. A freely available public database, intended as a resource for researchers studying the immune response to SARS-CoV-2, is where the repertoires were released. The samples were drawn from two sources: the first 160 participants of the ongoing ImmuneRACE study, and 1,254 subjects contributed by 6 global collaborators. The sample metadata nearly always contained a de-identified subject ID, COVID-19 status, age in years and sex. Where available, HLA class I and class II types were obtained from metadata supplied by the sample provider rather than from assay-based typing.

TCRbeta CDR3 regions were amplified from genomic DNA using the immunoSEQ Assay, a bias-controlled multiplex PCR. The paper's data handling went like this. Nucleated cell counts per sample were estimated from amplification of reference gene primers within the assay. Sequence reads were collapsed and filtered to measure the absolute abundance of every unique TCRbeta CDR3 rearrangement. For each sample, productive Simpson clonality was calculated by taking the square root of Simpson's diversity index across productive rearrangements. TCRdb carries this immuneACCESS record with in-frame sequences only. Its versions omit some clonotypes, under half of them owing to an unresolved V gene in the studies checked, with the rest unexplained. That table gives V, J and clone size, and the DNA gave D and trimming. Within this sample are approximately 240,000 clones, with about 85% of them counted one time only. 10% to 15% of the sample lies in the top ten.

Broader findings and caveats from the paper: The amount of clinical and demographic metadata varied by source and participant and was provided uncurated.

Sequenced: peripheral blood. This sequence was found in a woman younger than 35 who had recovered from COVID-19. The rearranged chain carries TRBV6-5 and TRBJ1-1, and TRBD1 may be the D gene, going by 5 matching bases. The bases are TGTGCCAGCAGGGTAGGACAGAACACTGAAGCTTTCTTT. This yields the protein CASRVGQNTEAFF.